The T cell receptor beta chain described here comes from a study of identical twins. Overall study findings and caveats: Alpha sequences out of frame and shared by twins had excess low generation probability.

TCRdb independently ran MiXCR on the 5' RACE reads; one entry per CDR3 protein. The data contain roughly 260,000 distinct CDR3 sequences, over 12% of them singletons. The donors were all healthy and Caucasian. This clonotype was detected only a few times. What it binds is not known. This sequence was found in a woman aged 18-29 years in good health. Sequenced input: memory (CD45RO+) T cells sorted from blood.

Here the CDR3 DNA reads TGTGCCAGCAGCTCCCGCCTAAACCAAGAGACCCAGTACTTC. It codes for CASSSRLNQETQYF. This rearrangement joins TRBV5-6 to TRBJ2-5; no firm D call. CDR1 SGHDT and CDR2 YYEEEE come from the germline V gene. Trimming removed 3 bases from V and 0 bases from J, with 9 bases in between. The CDR3 has 14 amino acids.